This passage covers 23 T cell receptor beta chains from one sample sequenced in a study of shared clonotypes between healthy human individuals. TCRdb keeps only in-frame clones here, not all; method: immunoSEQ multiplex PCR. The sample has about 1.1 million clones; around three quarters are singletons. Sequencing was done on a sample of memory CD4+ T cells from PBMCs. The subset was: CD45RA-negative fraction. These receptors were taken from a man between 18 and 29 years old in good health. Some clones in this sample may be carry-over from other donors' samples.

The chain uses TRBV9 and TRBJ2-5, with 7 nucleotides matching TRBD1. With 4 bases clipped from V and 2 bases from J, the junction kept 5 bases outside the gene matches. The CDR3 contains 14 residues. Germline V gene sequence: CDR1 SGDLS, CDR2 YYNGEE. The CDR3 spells CASSLGTVQETQYF. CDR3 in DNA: TGTGCCAGCAGCCTCGGGACAGTACAAGAGACCCAGTACTTC.

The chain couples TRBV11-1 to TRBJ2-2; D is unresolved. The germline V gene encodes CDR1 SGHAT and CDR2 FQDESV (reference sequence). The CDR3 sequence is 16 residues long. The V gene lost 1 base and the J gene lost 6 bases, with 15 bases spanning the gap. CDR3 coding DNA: TGTGCCAGCAGCTTAGAAATTTACCGGCCGGCCGGGGAGCTGTTTTTT. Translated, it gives CASSLEIYRPAGELFF.

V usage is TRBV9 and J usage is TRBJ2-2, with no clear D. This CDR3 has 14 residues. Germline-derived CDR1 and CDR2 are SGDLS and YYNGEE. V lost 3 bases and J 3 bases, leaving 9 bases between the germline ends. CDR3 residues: CASSERSYTGELFF. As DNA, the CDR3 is TGTGCCAGCAGCGAGAGGAGTTACACCGGGGAGCTGTTTTTT.

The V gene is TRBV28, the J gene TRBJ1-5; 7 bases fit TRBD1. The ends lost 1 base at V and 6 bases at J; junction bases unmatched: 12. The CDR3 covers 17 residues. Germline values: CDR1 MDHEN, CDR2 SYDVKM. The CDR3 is CASSLYPLDRVGQPQHF. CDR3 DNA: TGTGCCAGCAGTTTATACCCCCTCGACAGGGTGGGTCAGCCCCAGCATTTT. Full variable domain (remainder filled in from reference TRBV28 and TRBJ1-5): DVKVTQSSRYLVKRTGEKVFLECVQDMDHENMFWYRQDPGLGLRLIYFSYDVKMKEKGDIPEGYSVSREKKERFSLILESASTNQTSMYLCASSLYPLDRVGQPQHFGDGTRLSIL.

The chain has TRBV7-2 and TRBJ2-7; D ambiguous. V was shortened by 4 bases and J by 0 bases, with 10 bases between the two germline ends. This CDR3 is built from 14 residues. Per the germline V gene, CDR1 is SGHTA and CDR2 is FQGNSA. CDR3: CASSSRPGSYEQYF. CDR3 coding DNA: TGTGCCAGCAGCTCCCGCCCGGGCTCCTACGAGCAGTACTTC.

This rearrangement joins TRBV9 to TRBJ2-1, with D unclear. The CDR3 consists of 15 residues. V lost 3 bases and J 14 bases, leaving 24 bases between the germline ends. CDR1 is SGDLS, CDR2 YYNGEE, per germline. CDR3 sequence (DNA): TGTGCCAGCAGCGCCTCTCCGGCCCCCGAAACCCAAAAGTTCTTC. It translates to CASSASPAPETQKFF. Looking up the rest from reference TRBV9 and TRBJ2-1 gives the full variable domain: DSGVTQTPKHLITATGQRVTLRCSPRSGDLSVYWYQQSLDQGLQFLIQYYNGEERAKGNILERFSAQQFPDLHSELNLSSLELGDSALYFCASSASPAPETQKFFGPGTRLTVL.

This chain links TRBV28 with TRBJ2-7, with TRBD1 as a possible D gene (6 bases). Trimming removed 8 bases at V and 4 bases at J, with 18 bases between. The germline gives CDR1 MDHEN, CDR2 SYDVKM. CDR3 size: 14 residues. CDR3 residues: CASGSPGQVYEQYF. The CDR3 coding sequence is TGTGCCAGCGGCTCACCGGGACAAGTTTACGAGCAGTACTTC.

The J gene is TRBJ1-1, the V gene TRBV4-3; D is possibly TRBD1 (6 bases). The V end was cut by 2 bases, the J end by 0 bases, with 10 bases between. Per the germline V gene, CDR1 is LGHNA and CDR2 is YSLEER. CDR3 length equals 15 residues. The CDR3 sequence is CASSQSGHLNTEAFF. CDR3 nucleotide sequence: TGCGCCAGCAGCCAATCGGGACACCTGAACACTGAAGCTTTCTTT.

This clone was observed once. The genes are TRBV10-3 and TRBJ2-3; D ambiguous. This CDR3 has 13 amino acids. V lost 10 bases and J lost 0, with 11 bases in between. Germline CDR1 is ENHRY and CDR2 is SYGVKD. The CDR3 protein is CATLLPSTDTQYF. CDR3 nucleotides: TGTGCCACATTACTTCCCAGCACAGATACGCAGTATTTT.

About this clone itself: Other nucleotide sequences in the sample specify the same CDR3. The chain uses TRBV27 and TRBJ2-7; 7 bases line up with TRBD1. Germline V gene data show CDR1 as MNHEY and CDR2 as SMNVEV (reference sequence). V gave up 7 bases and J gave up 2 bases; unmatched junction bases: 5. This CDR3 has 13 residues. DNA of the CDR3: TGTGCCAGCACCAGGACAGGAGCCTACGAGCAGTACTTC. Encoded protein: CASTRTGAYEQYF.

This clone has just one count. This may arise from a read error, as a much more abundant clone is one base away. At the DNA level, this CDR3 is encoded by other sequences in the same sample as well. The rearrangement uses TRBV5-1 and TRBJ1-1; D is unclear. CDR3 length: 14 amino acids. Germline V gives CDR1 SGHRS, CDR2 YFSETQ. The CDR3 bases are TGCGCCAGCAGATTAACAATGATGAACACTGAAGCCTTCTTT. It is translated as CASRLTMMNTEAFF.

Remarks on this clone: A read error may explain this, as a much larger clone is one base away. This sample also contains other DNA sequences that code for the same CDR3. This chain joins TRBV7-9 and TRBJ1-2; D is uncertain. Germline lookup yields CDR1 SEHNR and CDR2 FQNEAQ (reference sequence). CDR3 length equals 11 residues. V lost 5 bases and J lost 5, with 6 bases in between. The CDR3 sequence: CASSPGYGYTF. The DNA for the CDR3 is TGTGCCAGCAGCCCAGGATATGGCTACACCTTC.

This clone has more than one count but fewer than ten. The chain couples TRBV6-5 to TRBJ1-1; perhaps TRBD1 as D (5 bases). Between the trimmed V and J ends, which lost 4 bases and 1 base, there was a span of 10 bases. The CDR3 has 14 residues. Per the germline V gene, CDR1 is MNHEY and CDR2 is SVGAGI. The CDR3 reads CASSSIRGNTEAFF. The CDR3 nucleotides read TGTGCCAGCAGTTCCATAAGGGGGAACACTGAAGCTTTCTTT.

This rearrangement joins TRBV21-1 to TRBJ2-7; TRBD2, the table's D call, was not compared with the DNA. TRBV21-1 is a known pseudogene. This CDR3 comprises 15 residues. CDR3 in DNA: TGTGCCAGCAGCACTAGCGGGGGGCCGGAGTACGAGCAGTACTTC. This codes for CASSTSGGPEYEQYF.

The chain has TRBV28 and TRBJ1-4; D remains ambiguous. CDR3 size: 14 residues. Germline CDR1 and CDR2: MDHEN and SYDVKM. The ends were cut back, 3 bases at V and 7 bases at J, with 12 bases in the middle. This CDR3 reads CASSFRRGFEKLFF. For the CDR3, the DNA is TGTGCCAGCAGTTTTCGTCGGGGTTTTGAAAAACTGTTTTTT. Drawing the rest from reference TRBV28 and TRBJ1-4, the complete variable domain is DVKVTQSSRYLVKRTGEKVFLECVQDMDHENMFWYRQDPGLGLRLIYFSYDVKMKEKGDIPEGYSVSREKKERFSLILESASTNQTSMYLCASSFRRGFEKLFFGSGTQLSVL.

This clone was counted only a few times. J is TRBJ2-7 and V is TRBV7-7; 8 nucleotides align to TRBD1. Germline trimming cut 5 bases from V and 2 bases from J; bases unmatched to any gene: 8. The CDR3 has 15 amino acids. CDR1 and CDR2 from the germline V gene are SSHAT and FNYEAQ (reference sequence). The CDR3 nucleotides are TGTGCCAGCAGCCCAGGGGGCCAATTGGCCTACGAGCAGTACTTC. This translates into CASSPGGQLAYEQYF.

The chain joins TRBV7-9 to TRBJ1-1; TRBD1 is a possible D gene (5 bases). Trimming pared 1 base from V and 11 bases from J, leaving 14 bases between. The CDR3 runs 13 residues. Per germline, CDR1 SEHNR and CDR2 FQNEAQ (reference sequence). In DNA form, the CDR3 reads TGTGCCAGCAGCTTAGGACAGCCCCTGAGGGCTTTCTTT. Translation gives CASSLGQPLRAFF.

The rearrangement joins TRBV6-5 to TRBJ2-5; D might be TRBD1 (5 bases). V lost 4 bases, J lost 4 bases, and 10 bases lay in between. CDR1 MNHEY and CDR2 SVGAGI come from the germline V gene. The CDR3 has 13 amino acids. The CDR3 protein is CASSSPGIETQYF. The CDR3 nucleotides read TGTGCCAGCAGTTCCCCAGGGATAGAGACCCAGTACTTC.

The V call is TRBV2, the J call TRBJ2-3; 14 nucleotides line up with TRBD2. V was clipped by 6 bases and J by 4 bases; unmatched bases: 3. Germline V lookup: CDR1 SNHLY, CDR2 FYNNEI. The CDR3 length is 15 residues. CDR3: CASRGLAGVADTQYF. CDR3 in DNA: TGTGCCAGCAGGGGACTAGCGGGAGTCGCAGATACGCAGTATTTT. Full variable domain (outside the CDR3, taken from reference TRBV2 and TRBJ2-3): EPEVTQTPSHQVTQMGQEVILRCVPISNHLYFYWYRQILGQKVEFLVSFYNNEISEKSEIFDDQFSVERPDGSNFTLKIRSTKLEDSAMYFCASRGLAGVADTQYFGPGTRLTVL.

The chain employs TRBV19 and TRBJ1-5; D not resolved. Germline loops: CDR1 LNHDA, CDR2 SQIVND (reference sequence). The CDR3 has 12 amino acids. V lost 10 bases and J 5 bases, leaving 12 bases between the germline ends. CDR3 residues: CATGVTDQPQHF. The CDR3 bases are TGTGCCACCGGGGTGACTGATCAGCCCCAGCATTTT.

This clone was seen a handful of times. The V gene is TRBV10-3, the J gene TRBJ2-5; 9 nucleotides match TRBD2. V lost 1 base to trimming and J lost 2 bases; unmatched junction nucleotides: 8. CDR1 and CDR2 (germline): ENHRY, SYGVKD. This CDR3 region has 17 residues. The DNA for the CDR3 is TGTGCCATCAGTGAGTGGGGGAGCGGGGGGATACAAGAGACCCAGTACTTC. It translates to CAISEWGSGGIQETQYF.

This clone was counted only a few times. The DNA of the CDR3 is TGTGCCAGCAGCTTAGAGTGGGGGATGGCCATAACCGGAAACACCATATATTTT. Translating gives CASSLEWGMAITGNTIYF. This sequence joins TRBV11-2 and TRBJ1-3, with D tentatively TRBD1 (5 bases). Per the germline V gene, CDR1 is SGHAT and CDR2 is FQNNGV. The CDR3 length is 18 residues. V shed 0 bases and J shed 4 bases, with 19 bases lying between them.

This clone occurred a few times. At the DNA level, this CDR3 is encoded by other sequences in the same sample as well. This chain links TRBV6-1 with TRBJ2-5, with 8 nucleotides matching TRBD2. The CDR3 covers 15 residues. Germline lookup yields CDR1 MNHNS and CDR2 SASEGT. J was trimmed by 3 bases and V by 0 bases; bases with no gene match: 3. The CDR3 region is CASSEASLAEETQYF. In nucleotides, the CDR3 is TGTGCCAGCAGTGAAGCGTCACTAGCGGAAGAGACCCAGTACTTC.